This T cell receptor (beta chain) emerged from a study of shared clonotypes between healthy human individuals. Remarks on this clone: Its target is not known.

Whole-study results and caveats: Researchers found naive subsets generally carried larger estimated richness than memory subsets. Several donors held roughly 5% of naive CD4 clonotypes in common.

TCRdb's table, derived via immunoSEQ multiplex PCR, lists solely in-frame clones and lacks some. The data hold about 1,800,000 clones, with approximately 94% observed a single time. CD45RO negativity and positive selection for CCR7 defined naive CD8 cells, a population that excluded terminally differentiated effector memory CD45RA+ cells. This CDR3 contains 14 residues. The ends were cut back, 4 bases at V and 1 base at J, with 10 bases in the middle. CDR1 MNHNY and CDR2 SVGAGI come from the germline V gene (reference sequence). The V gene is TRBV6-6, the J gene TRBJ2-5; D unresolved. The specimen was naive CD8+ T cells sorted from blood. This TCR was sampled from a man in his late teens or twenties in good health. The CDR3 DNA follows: TGTGCCAGCAGTTCTGGGTGGGGCCAAGAGACCCAGTACTTC. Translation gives CASSSGWGQETQYF.